The entry below gives a single TCR beta chain sequence along with its context. The data belong to a study of blood T cell repertoires in COVID-19. Study information: Sources were T cells, B-cell-depleted T cells, or PBMCs; the material itself was cDNA or gDNA.

The study drew participants aged roughly 18 to 95 years from roughly 25 US areas. Germline V gene data show CDR1 as LGHNA and CDR2 as YSLEER. V was trimmed by 0 bases and J by 3 bases, leaving 11 bases between them. This CDR3 contains 15 residues. Original processing notes: Amplification with reference gene primers provided the estimates of nucleated cell counts. The data were produced by immunoSEQ multiplex PCR, yet TCRdb's version contains in-frame clones alone and is incomplete. Clone size and the V and J calls come from that table; the DNA yielded D and trimming. The profile shows approximately 220,000 clones, about four fifths of them singletons.

This TCR derives from a woman in her 40s who had been exposed to COVID-19. Sequencing was performed on PBMCs or T cells enriched from blood (not recorded which). The chain is built from TRBV4-3 and TRBJ1-2, with D tentatively TRBD1 (5 bases). In DNA form, the CDR3 reads TGCGCCAGCAGCCAAGAGCGGGGCGCCCACTATGGCTACACCTTC. Translation gives CASSQERGAHYGYTF.